These 9 T cell receptor beta chains share one sample of origin, sequenced in a study of blood T cells in healthy people across ages. Together with a sample-barcoded 5' primer, a J-beta primer mix was included in a second PCR lasting about 7 to 11 cycles. TCRdb ran MiXCR on the 5' RACE reads and lists one entry per CDR3 protein. The sample contains about 720,000 distinct CDR3 sequences, 20% to 25% of which appear only once. The same data also contributed to another study, on T cells of mothers and their children.

The source material was blood. Receptors were obtained from a boy younger than 18 in good health.

The V gene is TRBV9, the J gene TRBJ2-3; 12 positions match TRBD2. The CDR3 has 17 residues. The J segment lost 4 bases and the V segment lost 4 bases, leaving 10 bases of the junction unmatched. Per germline, CDR1 SGDLS and CDR2 YYNGEE. CDR3: CASSPRLAGVRADTQYF. The CDR3 bases are TGTGCCAGCAGCCCCCGACTAGCGGGGGTAAGGGCAGATACGCAGTATTTT.

This chain connects TRBV28 to TRBJ1-1; TRBD1 aligns across 12 bases. The junction had 3 bases not matched to a gene; V was cut back by 5 bases and J by 2 bases. The CDR3 runs 15 residues. Germline V gene lookup returns CDR1 MDHEN and CDR2 SYDVKM. CDR3 sequence reads: CASSPGTGGNTEAFF. The CDR3 bases are TGTGCCAGCAGTCCCGGGACAGGGGGCAACACTGAAGCTTTCTTT.

A few counts support this clonotype. The V and J genes are TRBV7-2 and TRBJ2-3, with TRBD2 matching over 10 bases. This CDR3 is built from 17 residues. In germline, CDR1 is SGHTA, CDR2 FQGNSA. Trimming removed 2 bases from V and 2 bases from J; junction bases left unmatched: 7. This CDR3 reads CASSLLGLAILTDTQYF. Here the CDR3 DNA reads TGTGCCAGCAGCTTACTGGGACTAGCGATTCTCACAGATACGCAGTATTTT.

The chain links TRBV27 to TRBJ2-5; no firm D call. The CDR3 covers 13 residues. V dropped 5 bases and J dropped 1 base, with 8 bases sitting between them. CDR1 and CDR2 from the germline V gene are MNHEY and SMNVEV (reference sequence). CDR3 in amino acids: CASSARIQETQYF. The CDR3 bases are TGTGCCAGCAGTGCCCGAATCCAAGAGACCCAGTACTTC.

The CDR3 DNA sequence: TGTGCCAGCAGTTTGGGCTTTGGGACAGCCCAAGAGACCCAGTACTTC. This codes for CASSLGFGTAQETQYF. J is TRBJ2-5 and V is TRBV27; 7 positions agree with TRBD1. The CDR3 runs 16 residues. Looked up from germline, CDR1 is MNHEY and CDR2 is SMNVEV (reference sequence). V lost 3 bases to trimming and J lost 1 base; unmatched junction nucleotides: 8.

The V gene is TRBV5-1, the J gene TRBJ1-2; no clear D. This CDR3 region has 14 residues. V lost 0 bases and J 8 bases, leaving 14 bases between the germline ends. CDR1 and CDR2 (germline): SGHRS, YFSETQ. The CDR3 region is CASSLESPRRGYTF. CDR3 sequence (DNA): TGCGCCAGCAGCTTGGAATCCCCAAGGAGAGGCTACACCTTC.

This clonotype was counted a few times. This rearrangement joins TRBV20-1 to TRBJ2-7, with D possibly being TRBD2 (6 bases). Deletions cut 2 bases from V and 6 bases from J, with 11 bases between. The length of the CDR3 is 12 residues. Germline V CDR1 and CDR2: DFQATT, SNEGSKA (reference sequence). The CDR3 bases are TGCAGTGCTAGACGCGGGATTGGCGAGCAGTACTTC. Its protein product is CSARRGIGEQYF.

This clonotype was found a few times. The chain employs TRBV28 and TRBJ2-5; D gene uncertain. CDR3 length: 14 amino acids. CDR1 and CDR2 from the germline V gene are MDHEN and SYDVKM. Trimming removed 6 bases at V and 4 bases at J, with 15 bases between. The CDR3 loop is CASSPTYLLETQYF. CDR3 coding DNA: TGTGCCAGCAGCCCCACCTACTTATTAGAGACCCAGTACTTC. The full variable domain, with the rest looked up from reference TRBV28 and TRBJ2-5, is DVKVTQSSRYLVKRTGEKVFLECVQDMDHENMFWYRQDPGLGLRLIYFSYDVKMKEKGDIPEGYSVSREKKERFSLILESASTNQTSMYLCASSPTYLLETQYFGPGTRLLVL.

The chain links TRBV7-9 to TRBJ2-1, with D hard to call. Trimming took 4 bases from V and 7 from J, leaving 11 bases between them. There are 13 residues in the CDR3. Germline CDR1 and CDR2: SEHNR and FQNEAQ (reference sequence). For the CDR3, the DNA is TGTGCCAGCAGCTCCGCGCCTATGAATGAGCAGTTCTTC. This codes for CASSSAPMNEQFF.